The entry below gives a single T cell receptor (beta chain) sequence along with its context. These data are taken from a study of blood T cells in healthy people across ages. For the second PCR, which ran for 7 to 11 cycles, a sample-barcoded 5' primer and a J-beta primer mix were used. Using its own MiXCR run on the 5' RACE reads, TCRdb lists one record per CDR3 protein. Of roughly 1,000,000 distinct CDR3 sequences in the sample, almost 25% are singletons; the top ten hold 0.75%. This CDR3 comprises 15 residues. Germline trimming cut 1 base from V and 2 bases from J; bases unmatched to any gene: 6. CDR1 SGHRS and CDR2 YFSETQ come from the germline V gene. The sample was also reused in another study, on T cells of mothers and their children. That study adds: Unrelated pairs and related pairs have their TCR recombination output shaped similarly by thymic selection.

The receptor was derived from a girl aged 2 to 10 in good health. The sample was blood. The chain uses TRBV5-1 and TRBJ2-7; 7 positions agree with TRBD1. The CDR3 DNA follows: TGCGCCAGCAGCTTGTTTTGGACAGGAGCCTACGAGCAGTACTTC. As protein: CASSLFWTGAYEQYF.